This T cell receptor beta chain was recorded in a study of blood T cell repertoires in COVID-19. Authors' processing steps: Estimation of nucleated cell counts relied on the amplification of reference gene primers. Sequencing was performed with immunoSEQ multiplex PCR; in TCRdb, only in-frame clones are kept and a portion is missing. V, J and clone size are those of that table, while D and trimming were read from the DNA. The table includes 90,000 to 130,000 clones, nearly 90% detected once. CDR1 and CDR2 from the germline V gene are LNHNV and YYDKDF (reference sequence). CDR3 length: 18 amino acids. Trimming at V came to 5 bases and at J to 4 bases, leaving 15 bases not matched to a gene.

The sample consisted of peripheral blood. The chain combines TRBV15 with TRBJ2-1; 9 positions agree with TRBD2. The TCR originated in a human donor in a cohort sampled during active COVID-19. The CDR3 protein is CATSGREAGGEGYNEQFF. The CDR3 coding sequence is TGTGCCACCAGCGGCAGAGAAGCGGGAGGCGAGGGTTACAATGAGCAGTTCTTC.